This T cell receptor beta chain was identified during a study of blood T cell repertoires in COVID-19. The wider study: Material from acute and convalescent COVID-19 was sourced from the United States, Italy and Spain.

The repertoire was sequenced with immunoSEQ multiplex PCR; TCRdb's copy has only in-frame clones and lacks some. The sample yields 89,000 or so clones, 70% to 90% seen once. Germline V gene data show CDR1 as SGHRS and CDR2 as YFSETQ. The CDR3 contains 14 residues. Unmatched junction bases numbered 6, after V lost 8 bases and J lost 1 base. The TCR sequence derives from a human donor in a cohort sampled during active COVID-19. The sequenced sample consisted of peripheral blood. This sequence joins TRBV5-1 and TRBJ2-5; 9 nucleotides line up with TRBD2. The CDR3 loop is CASYRREGQETQYF. The CDR3 DNA is TGCGCCAGTTACAGGCGGGAGGGCCAAGAGACCCAGTACTTC.